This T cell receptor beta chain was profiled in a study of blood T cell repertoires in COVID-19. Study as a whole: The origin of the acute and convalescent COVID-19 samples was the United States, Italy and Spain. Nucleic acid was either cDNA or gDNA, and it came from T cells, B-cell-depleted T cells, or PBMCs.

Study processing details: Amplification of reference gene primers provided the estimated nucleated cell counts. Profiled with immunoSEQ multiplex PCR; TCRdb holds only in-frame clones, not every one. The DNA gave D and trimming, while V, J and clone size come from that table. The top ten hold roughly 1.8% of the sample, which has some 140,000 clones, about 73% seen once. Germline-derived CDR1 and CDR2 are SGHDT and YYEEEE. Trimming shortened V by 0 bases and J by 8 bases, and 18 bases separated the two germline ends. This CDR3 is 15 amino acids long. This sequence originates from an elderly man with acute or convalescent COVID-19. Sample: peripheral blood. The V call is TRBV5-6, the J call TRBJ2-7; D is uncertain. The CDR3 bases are TGTGCCAGCAGCTTGGAGTGGGCAGGTTCTACCCAGCAGTACGTC. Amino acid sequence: CASSLEWAGSTQQYV.